These 3 T cell receptor beta chains were sequenced from one sample in a study of T cell repertoires and HLA-DP antigens. These receptors are not linked to any known antigen. Libraries were prepared by immunoSEQ multiplex PCR; TCRdb keeps only in-frame clonotypes and omits some of them. In the table there are roughly 120,000 clones, approximately 92% of which are singletons. The sample consisted of CD4+ T cells from PBMCs. The source of these receptors is a woman aged 18-35 years in good health and CMV-seronegative.

V usage is TRBV11-2 and J usage is TRBJ1-1, with D unresolved. V shed 3 bases and J shed 1 base, with 6 bases lying between them. The CDR3 spans 13 residues. Germline-derived CDR1 and CDR2 are SGHAT and FQNNGV. CDR3 protein: CASSFGGNTEAFF. The CDR3 nucleotides are TGTGCCAGCAGCTTTGGTGGGAACACTGAAGCTTTCTTT.

This clone is a singleton in its sample. This chain joins TRBV6-5 and TRBJ2-5; D remains unclear. The CDR3 loop spans 11 amino acids. Germline CDR1 and CDR2: MNHEY and SVGAGI. Trimming stripped 7 bases from V and 3 bases from J, with 6 bases between. CDR3 region: CASTREETQYF. The CDR3 region has the DNA TGTGCCAGCACCAGAGAAGAGACCCAGTACTTC.

The V call is TRBV11-3, the J call TRBJ2-1; TRBD2 aligns across 14 bases. Germline CDR1 reads SGHNT; CDR2 reads YENEEA. The CDR3 has 17 residues. Trimming removed 5 bases from V and 2 bases from J; junction bases left unmatched: 5. The CDR3 nucleotides read TGTGCCAGCAGCCTCGGGACTAGCGGGAGAGCCTACAATGAGCAGTTCTTC. Amino acids: CASSLGTSGRAYNEQFF.